The 6 T cell receptor beta chains presented below share a single source sample, sequenced in a study of T cells in localized non-small cell lung cancer. Profiled with immunoSEQ multiplex PCR; TCRdb holds only in-frame clones, not every one. This sample has tens of thousands of clones; roughly four fifths occur once, and the top ten carry roughly 12%. Material: peripheral blood, obtained before any cancer treatment. The receptors come from a female donor older than 55 with stage I lung adenocarcinoma.

This sequence joins TRBV5-4 and TRBJ2-1, with 10 bases aligning to TRBD1. This CDR3 is 14 amino acids long. Germline V gene lookup returns CDR1 SGHNT and CDR2 YYREEE (reference sequence). V gave up 2 bases and J gave up 8 bases; unmatched junction bases: 4. The CDR3 sequence is CASSFGDRGDEQFF. CDR3 in DNA: TGTGCCAGCAGCTTTGGGGACAGGGGCGATGAGCAGTTCTTC.

The chain is built from TRBV7-2 and TRBJ2-7; a possible D gene is TRBD1 (7 bases). Germline V gives CDR1 SGHTA, CDR2 FQGNSA. The V and J ends lost 5 bases and 6 bases respectively, with 20 bases between them. The CDR3 loop spans 15 amino acids. The DNA for the CDR3 is TGTGCCAGCAGCCGGGGACAGACTCACGGGGGCGAGCAGTACTTC. Its translation: CASSRGQTHGGEQYF.

The chain recombines TRBV19 with TRBJ2-7, with D tentatively TRBD1 (5 bases). The CDR3 contains 13 residues. Germline V lookup: CDR1 LNHDA, CDR2 SQIVND (reference sequence). Trimming took off 10 bases at V and 0 bases at J, with 13 bases between the two ends. CDR3 protein: CATRSRASYEQYF. Here the CDR3 DNA reads TGTGCCACTAGGAGCAGGGCCTCCTACGAGCAGTACTTC.

The V and J genes are TRBV5-1 and TRBJ1-5; D call uncertain. The germline V and J ends were trimmed by 0 bases and 4 bases, with 5 bases remaining between them. The CDR3 extends over 13 amino acids. Germline V gene data show CDR1 as SGHRS and CDR2 as YFSETQ. The CDR3 sequence is CASSLDENQPQHF. The CDR3 nucleotides are TGCGCCAGCAGCTTGGACGAAAATCAGCCCCAGCATTTT.

The chain uses TRBV5-1 and TRBJ2-3; D unresolved. The CDR3 is made up of 19 amino acids. The V gene's germline CDR1 is SGHRS and CDR2 YFSETQ. Trimming cost V 0 bases and J 0 bases, with 20 bases left between them. The DNA for the CDR3 is TGCGCCAGCAGCTTGGGGTCAGGCATGACCTCGTCCAGCACAGATACGCAGTATTTT. Its translation is CASSLGSGMTSSSTDTQYF.

The gene calls are TRBV7-3 and TRBJ1-2; no clear D. Trimming took 5 bases from V and 2 from J, leaving 9 bases between them. The CDR3 totals 13 residues. Germline V gene sequence: CDR1 SGHTA, CDR2 FQGTGA. CDR3 amino acids: CASSRDQNYGYTF. In nucleotides, the CDR3 is TGTGCCAGCAGCCGGGATCAGAACTATGGCTACACCTTC.